Below, one TCR beta chain is given with its context. The sample belongs to a study of cytomegalovirus exposure and HLA in healthy donors. Germline V gene data show CDR1 as SGHNT and CDR2 as YENEEA. Trimming stripped 0 bases from V and 1 base from J, with 9 bases between. The CDR3 contains 16 residues. 13 Jbeta primers and 60 Vbeta primers were used for the PCR. Clones were sequenced by immunoSEQ multiplex PCR, and TCRdb holds only the in-frame ones, with some missing. The sample holds about 160,000 clones, roughly two thirds seen once. The sample comprised PBMCs. The source is a woman between 25 and 40 years old in good health and CMV-seronegative. The chain links TRBV11-3 to TRBJ2-2; tentative D call: TRBD1 (5 bases). The CDR3 loop is CASSLETAWNTGELFF. In DNA form, the CDR3 reads TGTGCCAGCAGCTTAGAGACAGCATGGAACACCGGGGAGCTGTTTTTT.